The 9 T cell receptor beta chains reported below all come from one sample, sequenced in a study of OX40 agonist ivuxolimab in advanced cancers. This table comes from immunoSEQ multiplex PCR, and its TCRdb copy is limited to in-frame clones, with some not included. This sample has 43,000 or so clones, with over 60% found just once. The sequenced sample was CD4+ or CD8+ T cells sorted from blood, obtained in a trial of the OX40 agonist ivuxolimab. The receptors were gathered from an adult with an advanced solid tumor such as melanoma, head and neck, liver or kidney cancer.

This clone was observed a single time. The chain couples TRBV11-2 to TRBJ1-5; 10 bases are a match to TRBD1. Losses at the gene ends were 1 base for V and 7 bases for J; bases not matched to a gene: 4. The germline CDR1 and CDR2 sequences are SGHAT and FQNNGV. The CDR3 sequence is 15 residues long. CDR3 in amino acids: CASSLAGQGGQPQHF. The CDR3 DNA reads TGTGCCAGCAGCTTAGCTGGACAGGGGGGGCAGCCCCAGCATTTT. The whole variable domain, filled in from reference TRBV11-2 and TRBJ1-5, reads EAGVAQSPRYKIIEKRQSVAFWCNPISGHATLYWYQQILGQGPKLLIQFQNNGVVDDSQLPKDRFSAERLKGVDSTLKIQPAKLEDSAVYLCASSLAGQGGQPQHFGDGTRLSIL.

The chain employs TRBV29-1 and TRBJ1-2; tentative D call: TRBD1 (6 bases). This CDR3 is built from 14 residues. V dropped 3 bases and J dropped 2 bases, with 13 bases sitting between them. Per the germline V gene, CDR1 is SQVTM and CDR2 is ANQGSEA. CDR3 residues: CSVDKGQLNYGYTF. CDR3 coding DNA: TGCAGCGTTGATAAGGGACAACTGAACTATGGCTACACCTTC.

The chain combines TRBV5-1 with TRBJ2-7; D is perhaps TRBD1 (6 bases). Germline lookup yields CDR1 SGHRS and CDR2 YFSETQ. The V end was cut by 4 bases, the J end by 2 bases, with 10 bases between. This CDR3 contains 13 residues. CDR3: CASSRTATYEQYF. The CDR3 region has the DNA TGCGCCAGCAGCAGGACAGCGACCTACGAGCAGTACTTC.

This chain uses TRBV19 with TRBJ1-2; D is possibly TRBD1 (5 bases). The CDR3 consists of 14 residues. V was trimmed by 2 bases and J by 4 bases, leaving 11 bases between them. The V gene's germline CDR1 is LNHDA and CDR2 SQIVND (reference sequence). CDR3 sequence reads: CASSIRGEGYGYTF. For the CDR3, the DNA is TGTGCCAGTAGTATACGAGGGGAGGGCTATGGCTACACCTTC.

This clone was observed a few times. The J gene is TRBJ2-7, the V gene TRBV28; the match to TRBD1 covers 7 bases. The V and J ends lost 6 bases and 11 bases, in that order; junction bases with no gene match: 16. Germline-derived CDR1 and CDR2 are MDHEN and SYDVKM. CDR3 size: 14 residues. CDR3 region: CASSPPTDRSEKYF. CDR3 nucleotide sequence: TGTGCCAGCAGCCCCCCCACGGACAGGTCCGAAAAGTACTTC.

The V call is TRBV6-1, the J call TRBJ2-7, with TRBD1 matching over 7 bases. The germline CDR1 and CDR2 sequences are MNHNS and SASEGT. The CDR3 runs 14 residues. V shed 5 bases, J shed 5 bases, and the junction held 9 bases outside the gene matches. For the CDR3, the DNA is TGTGCCAGCAGTTCCTACAGGGGAAGGGACGAGCAGTACTTC. It encodes CASSSYRGRDEQYF.

A word on this clone: This same CDR3 is encoded by further DNA sequences in the sample. V gene TRBV15 combines with J gene TRBJ2-3; D unclear. Germline-derived CDR1 and CDR2 are LNHNV and YYDKDF (reference sequence). Trimming pared 0 bases from V and 0 bases from J, leaving 7 bases between. This CDR3 contains 15 residues. CDR3 in amino acids: CATSRDLRSTDTQYF. For the CDR3, the DNA is TGTGCCACCAGCAGAGACCTCCGGAGCACAGATACGCAGTATTTT. The full variable domain, its missing parts supplied by reference TRBV15 and TRBJ2-3, is DAMVIQNPRYQVTQFGKPVTLSCSQTLNHNVMYWYQQKSSQAPKLLFHYYDKDFNNEADTPDNFQSRRPNTSFCFLDIRSPGLGDTAMYLCATSRDLRSTDTQYFGPGTRLTVL.

This chain connects TRBV6-5 to TRBJ2-7, with TRBD2 as a possible D gene (5 bases). The CDR3 consists of 15 residues. Trimming removed 4 bases from V and 3 bases from J, with 16 bases in between. CDR1 MNHEY and CDR2 SVGAGI come from the germline V gene. CDR3 amino acids: CASSSGLPPNYEQYF. Here the CDR3 DNA reads TGTGCCAGCAGTTCCGGACTCCCTCCCAACTACGAGCAGTACTTC.

The chain employs TRBV7-3 and TRBJ1-1, with 10 positions matching TRBD1. Trimming cost V 5 bases and J 5 bases; bases outside gene matches: 5. The germline V gene has CDR1 SGHTA and CDR2 FQGTGA. CDR3 length: 14 amino acids. CDR3 sequence (DNA): TGTGCCAGCAGCCCTAGGGACAGGGGTACTGAAGCTTTCTTT. This gives the protein CASSPRDRGTEAFF. Complete variable domain (other parts from reference TRBV7-3 and TRBJ1-1): GAGVSQTPSNKVTEKGKYVELRCDPISGHTALYWYRQSLGQGPEFLIYFQGTGAADDSGLPNDRFFAVRPEGSVSTLKIQRTERGDSAVYLCASSPRDRGTEAFFGQGTRLTVV.